Shown below are 32 T cell receptor beta chains from a single sample sequenced in a study of T cell changes during pregnancy in multiple sclerosis (dated by TCRdb to the late 2010s). The library came from the immunoSEQ multiplex PCR assay. TCRdb mirrors the immuneACCESS table, restricted to in-frame sequences. Some clones are absent from its copies; in checked studies, under half trace to an unresolved V gene, and the reason for the others is unknown. The sample yields roughly 20,000 clones; 88% were counted once. Roughly 7% of the sample lies in the top ten. Here the sequenced sample was CD8+ T cells from peripheral blood mononuclear cells, taken in the third trimester of pregnancy. These receptor sequences come from a female donor in good health, enrolled as a control in a pregnancy study.

This clone was observed a handful of times. The chain combines TRBV6-1 with TRBJ1-5; possible D gene TRBD1, 5 bases. The CDR3 has 16 amino acids. Per germline, CDR1 MNHNS and CDR2 SASEGT. V shed 1 base and J shed 2 bases, with 12 bases lying between them. The DNA of the CDR3 is TGTGCCAGCAGTGAAGGGGCAGGGTTGGGCAATCAGCCCCAGCATTTT. Amino acids: CASSEGAGLGNQPQHF.

The chain uses TRBV5-1 and TRBJ2-5; tentatively, D is TRBD2 (5 bases). V lost 2 bases and J lost 2, with 19 bases in between. The length of the CDR3 is 17 residues. Germline CDR1 SGHRS, CDR2 YFSETQ. The CDR3 loop is CASSFKPEAYKQETQYF. In nucleotides, the CDR3 is TGCGCCAGCAGCTTTAAGCCGGAGGCATACAAGCAAGAGACCCAGTACTTC.

This CDR3 reads CAWSPVNTEAFF. For the CDR3, the DNA is TGTGCCTGGAGTCCGGTGAACACTGAAGCTTTCTTT. V and J are TRBV30 and TRBJ1-1, with D unclear. CDR1 is GTSNPN and CDR2 is SVGIG in the germline V gene (reference sequence). The CDR3 totals 12 residues. The V and J ends lost 2 bases and 0 bases respectively, with 4 bases between them.

This clone was recorded a few times. The chain recombines TRBV6-1 with TRBJ1-1, with 12 bases fitting TRBD1. With 6 bases clipped from V and 7 bases from J, the junction kept 9 bases outside the gene matches. The germline CDR1 and CDR2 sequences are MNHNS and SASEGT. The CDR3 is made up of 15 amino acids. CDR3 coding DNA: TGTGCCAGCAGCGAAATCGGGACAGGGGGCGTTGAAGCTTTCTTT. Its translation is CASSEIGTGGVEAFF.

The chain recombines TRBV4-1 with TRBJ1-2, with D possibly being TRBD1 (5 bases). V lost 0 bases and J lost 4, with 18 bases in between. CDR3 length: 17 residues. CDR1 is MGHRA and CDR2 is YSYEKL in the germline V gene. The CDR3 loop is CASSQDGMGGAGYGYTF. In DNA, the CDR3 is TGCGCCAGCAGCCAAGATGGCATGGGCGGGGCGGGCTATGGCTACACCTTC.

This clone was counted only a few times. This chain connects TRBV4-1 to TRBJ2-7, with D possibly TRBD1 on 6 matching bases. CDR3 length equals 14 residues. Germline V gene lookup returns CDR1 MGHRA and CDR2 YSYEKL. Trimming cost V 2 bases and J 0 bases, with 8 bases left between them. The CDR3 protein is CASSQRDNSYEQYF. The CDR3 nucleotides read TGCGCCAGCAGCCAAAGGGACAACTCCTACGAGCAGTACTTC.

The rearrangement uses TRBV4-1 and TRBJ1-1; TRBD1 matches at 8 bases. V lost 0 bases to trimming and J lost 2 bases; unmatched junction nucleotides: 2. The CDR3 runs to 15 residues. From germline, CDR1 is MGHRA and CDR2 YSYEKL. The CDR3 region has the DNA TGCGCCAGCAGCCAAGATTCAGGGGGCAACACTGAAGCTTTCTTT. It encodes CASSQDSGGNTEAFF.

The chain joins TRBV2 to TRBJ2-6; D unclear. The germline gives CDR1 SNHLY, CDR2 FYNNEI. Trimming removed 9 bases from V and 4 bases from J, with 7 bases in between. CDR3 length: 12 residues. DNA of the CDR3: TGTGCCAGTTCCGTCGGGGCCAACGTCCTGACTTTC. It yields the protein CASSVGANVLTF.

The chain combines TRBV6-5 with TRBJ2-7; TRBD1 matches at 10 bases. V dropped 4 bases and J dropped 6; count of bases not matched to a gene: 9. Per germline, CDR1 MNHEY and CDR2 SVGAGI. The CDR3 sequence is 15 residues long. CDR3 protein: CASSWPGQGFSEQYF. CDR3 nucleotide sequence: TGTGCCAGCAGTTGGCCGGGACAGGGGTTTTCCGAGCAGTACTTC.

This clone has more than one count but fewer than ten. This chain joins TRBV5-4 and TRBJ1-1; D is ambiguous. Germline V gives CDR1 SGHNT, CDR2 YYREEE (reference sequence). This CDR3 has 12 residues. V shed 5 bases and J shed 3 bases, with 8 bases lying between them. DNA of the CDR3: TGTGCCAGCAGTCTAGAGGACACTGAAGCTTTCTTT. As protein: CASSLEDTEAFF.

The V gene is TRBV11-2, the J gene TRBJ2-2; D is possibly TRBD1 (6 bases). This CDR3 has 18 residues. Germline assignment: CDR1 SGHAT and CDR2 FQNNGV. The V and J ends lost 4 bases and 6 bases respectively, with 24 bases between them. CDR3 in DNA: TGTGCCAGCAGCTCCGGTGGTGTGGGGGCATGGATCCCCGGGGAGCTGTTTTTT. It is translated as CASSSGGVGAWIPGELFF.

The V call is TRBV19, the J call TRBJ1-1; D gene ambiguous. The V end lost 1 base, the J end lost 1 base, and 7 bases lay between the germline ends. The CDR3 contains 14 residues. Germline V gene sequence: CDR1 LNHDA, CDR2 SQIVND (reference sequence). CDR3 DNA: TGTGCCAGTAGTATAGGTGACTCGAACACTGAAGCTTTCTTT. It translates to CASSIGDSNTEAFF.

The chain has TRBV19 and TRBJ2-1, with no clear D. Germline values: CDR1 LNHDA, CDR2 SQIVND (reference sequence). The CDR3 totals 15 residues. Trimming took 3 bases from V and 5 from J, leaving 14 bases between them. The CDR3 region is CASSIRYRLDNEQFF. The CDR3 nucleotides are TGTGCCAGTAGTATCCGATACCGACTCGACAATGAGCAGTTCTTC.

The CDR3, as DNA: TGTGCCAGCAGCTTTTACATCAGAATGGAGGGCGGTGAAAAACTGTTTTTT. Translating gives CASSFYIRMEGGEKLFF. This rearrangement joins TRBV7-9 to TRBJ1-4; D gene uncertain. CDR3 size: 17 residues. Between the trimmed V and J ends, which lost 3 bases and 7 bases, there was a span of 21 bases. Germline V gene data show CDR1 as SEHNR and CDR2 as FQNEAQ (reference sequence). The variable domain in full, completed from reference TRBV7-9 and TRBJ1-4, reads DTGVSQNPRHKITKRGQNVTFRCDPISEHNRLYWYRQTLGQGPEFLTYFQNEAQLEKSRLLSDRFSAERPKGSFSTLEIQRTEQGDSAMYLCASSFYIRMEGGEKLFFGSGTQLSVL.

V and J are TRBV19 and TRBJ2-7; TRBD1 might be the D (6 bases). This CDR3 is 14 amino acids long. Between the trimmed V and J ends, which lost 5 bases and 1 base, there was a span of 12 bases. Germline assignment: CDR1 LNHDA and CDR2 SQIVND (reference sequence). The CDR3 nucleotides read TGTGCCAGTAGTTTCAGGACAGCATCCTACGAGCAGTACTTC. Amino acid sequence: CASSFRTASYEQYF.

The chain couples TRBV27 to TRBJ2-7; 7 positions match TRBD2. Unmatched junction bases numbered 1, after V lost 5 bases and J lost 3 bases. The CDR3 runs to 12 residues. CDR1 and CDR2 from the germline V gene are MNHEY and SMNVEV (reference sequence). The CDR3 DNA is TGTGCCAGCAGTCCTAGCGGCTACGAGCAGTACTTC. Amino acids: CASSPSGYEQYF.

The CDR3 loop is CASSKGAENTEAFF. CDR3 nucleotides: TGTGCCAGCAGTAAGGGGGCAGAGAACACTGAAGCTTTCTTT. The V and J genes are TRBV6-4 and TRBJ1-1, with TRBD1 matching over 7 bases. The ends lost 5 bases at V and 1 base at J; junction bases unmatched: 4. The CDR3 runs 14 residues. CDR1 and CDR2 (germline): MRHNA, SNTAGT.

In nucleotides, the CDR3 is TGTGCCAGCAGCCCGACTAGGAGGGAGACCCAGTACTTC. It codes for CASSPTRRETQYF. The V and J genes are TRBV7-2 and TRBJ2-5, with D tentatively TRBD2 (6 bases). Germline V gene sequence: CDR1 SGHTA, CDR2 FQGNSA. Trimming removed 5 bases at V and 5 bases at J, with 12 bases between. CDR3 length equals 13 residues.

The chain joins TRBV7-9 to TRBJ2-1; the match to TRBD1 covers 8 bases. V dropped 5 bases and J dropped 9; count of bases not matched to a gene: 12. From germline, CDR1 is SEHNR and CDR2 FQNEAQ (reference sequence). The CDR3 is 15 amino acids. The CDR3 DNA follows: TGTGCCAGCAGCCCAACGGACAGGGAGGTAGGTGAGCAGTTCTTC. Translated, it gives CASSPTDREVGEQFF.

The chain is built from TRBV19 and TRBJ2-1; 7 bases are a match to TRBD2. The germline gives CDR1 LNHDA, CDR2 SQIVND (reference sequence). This CDR3 has 15 amino acids. After removal of 7 bases from V and 0 bases from J, the junction contained 6 bases not matched to a gene. The DNA of the CDR3 is TGTGCCAGTACGATAGGACTAGGCTCCTACAATGAGCAGTTCTTC. This gives the protein CASTIGLGSYNEQFF.

This sequence joins TRBV6-6 and TRBJ2-1; a possible D gene is TRBD2 (7 bases). With 3 bases removed from V and 7 bases from J, the gap between germline ends came to 13 bases. CDR1 and CDR2 (germline): MNHNY, SVGAGI (reference sequence). The CDR3 totals 14 residues. The CDR3 region has the DNA TGTGCCAGCAGTTATCGGGGGGCCTTAAATGAGCAGTTCTTC. This gives the protein CASSYRGALNEQFF.

The rearrangement uses TRBV4-1 and TRBJ1-6, with D maybe TRBD1 (5 bases). The germline V gene has CDR1 MGHRA and CDR2 YSYEKL. Trimming pared 0 bases from V and 4 bases from J, leaving 13 bases between. The length of the CDR3 is 17 residues. The CDR3 reads CASSQDFPRGYNSPLHF. The DNA for the CDR3 is TGCGCCAGCAGCCAAGATTTCCCGCGGGGGTATAATTCACCCCTCCACTTT.

The rearrangement links TRBV6-6 to TRBJ2-1; 7 nucleotides line up with TRBD2. V was clipped by 3 bases and J by 9 bases; unmatched bases: 14. The germline CDR1 and CDR2 sequences are MNHNY and SVGAGI (reference sequence). There are 16 residues in the CDR3. CDR3 amino acids: CASSYGGGSKVGEQFF. The CDR3 bases are TGTGCCAGCAGTTATGGCGGCGGGAGTAAGGTGGGTGAGCAGTTCTTC.

V and J are TRBV6-6 and TRBJ2-3; 9 bases match TRBD2. This CDR3 is built from 15 residues. Germline loops: CDR1 MNHNY, CDR2 SVGAGI (reference sequence). The ends lost 6 bases at V and 2 bases at J; junction bases unmatched: 6. For the CDR3, the DNA is TGTGCCAGCAGCCGTAGCGGGGGAATCACAGATACGCAGTATTTT. It specifies CASSRSGGITDTQYF.

The chain links TRBV28 to TRBJ2-7; TRBD1 matches at 10 bases. Germline V gene data show CDR1 as MDHEN and CDR2 as SYDVKM. The CDR3 has 14 amino acids. Trimming took 6 bases from V and 4 from J; bases not matched to a gene: 6. In nucleotides, the CDR3 is TGTGCCAGCAGAGCCGGGACAGGGGTGTACGAGCAGTACTTC. It is translated as CASRAGTGVYEQYF.

This clone was seen once. V and J are TRBV6-5 and TRBJ2-7, with 9 bases lining up with TRBD1. V lost 2 bases to trimming and J lost 2 bases; unmatched junction nucleotides: 4. The CDR3 contains 15 residues. Germline CDR1 is MNHEY and CDR2 is SVGAGI. The CDR3 bases are TGTGCCAGCAGTTACCGGGACAGGGACCCCTACGAGCAGTACTTC. Translation gives CASSYRDRDPYEQYF.

The CDR3 sequence is CASGLGGGGNTIYF. The CDR3 DNA follows: TGTGCTAGTGGTTTGGGCGGTGGGGGAAACACCATATATTTT. The rearrangement uses TRBV12-5 and TRBJ1-3; no clear D. CDR1 is LGHNT, CDR2 FRNRAP, per germline. The CDR3 loop spans 14 amino acids. Between the trimmed V and J ends, which lost 1 base and 4 bases, there was a span of 8 bases.

Turning to this clone: At one boundary the junction diverges from the germline segment, which might be a read error. The rearrangement joins TRBV4-2 to TRBJ2-7, with TRBD1 identical over 9 bases. Germline V CDR1 and CDR2: LGHNA, YNFKEQ. The CDR3 consists of 16 residues. The CDR3 DNA follows: TGTGTCAGCAGCCAAACGCGGGGACAGGGCTTGGACGAGCAGTACTTC. It translates to CVSSQTRGQGLDEQYF.

The chain joins TRBV7-6 to TRBJ2-1, with TRBD1 matching 7 bases. V was clipped by 6 bases and J by 8 bases; unmatched bases: 16. The CDR3 is 16 residues long. Germline V gene data show CDR1 as SGHVS and CDR2 as FNYEAQ. CDR3: CASRGTIVGGWDEQFF. CDR3 sequence (DNA): TGTGCCAGCAGGGGAACAATTGTAGGGGGCTGGGATGAGCAGTTCTTC. Based on the CDR3 plus reference TRBV7-6 and TRBJ2-1, the full variable domain is GAGVSQSPRYKVTKRGQDVALRCDPISGHVSLYWYRQALGQGPEFLTYFNYEAQQDKSGLPNDRFSAERPEGSISTLTIQRTEQRDSAMYRCASRGTIVGGWDEQFFGPGTRLTVL.

The rearrangement uses TRBV7-9 and TRBJ1-4; D perhaps matches TRBD1 (5 bases). The CDR3 has 13 amino acids. V dropped 2 bases and J dropped 8 bases, with 9 bases sitting between them. In germline, CDR1 is SEHNR, CDR2 FQNEAQ (reference sequence). The CDR3 DNA reads as TGTGCCAGCAGCTTAACAGGACCCGAAAAACTGTTTTTT. Encoded protein: CASSLTGPEKLFF.

The chain recombines TRBV7-3 with TRBJ2-1, with 8 bases that match TRBD2. V was pared by 2 bases and J by 5 bases, with 5 bases of the junction left unmatched. CDR1 SGHTA and CDR2 FQGTGA come from the germline V gene. This CDR3 comprises 15 residues. The CDR3 region has the DNA TGTGCCAGCAGCTTAGCGGGGGGTTCCCACAATGAGCAGTTCTTC. It is translated as CASSLAGGSHNEQFF.

The rearrangement links TRBV5-1 to TRBJ1-1, with D uncertain. The V and J ends lost 2 bases and 4 bases respectively, with 6 bases between them. Germline V gene data show CDR1 as SGHRS and CDR2 as YFSETQ. This CDR3 comprises 12 residues. The CDR3 DNA follows: TGCGCCAGCAGCTTTACGGGCACTGAAGCTTTCTTT. It is translated as CASSFTGTEAFF.